This TCR beta chain was sequenced during a study of blood T cell repertoires in COVID-19. Study summary: The origin of the acute and convalescent COVID-19 samples was the United States, Italy and Spain. T cells, B-cell-depleted T cells, or PBMCs supplied cDNA or gDNA.

Germline loops: CDR1 MNHEY, CDR2 SMNVEV (reference sequence). The CDR3 runs to 12 residues. Trimming cost V 8 bases and J 5 bases; bases outside gene matches: 4. In the original processing: Scientists estimated how many nucleated cells there were by amplifying reference gene primers. The protocol was immunoSEQ multiplex PCR, while the TCRdb copy is restricted to in-frame clones and leaves out a portion. That table furnishes V, J and clone size, whereas the DNA furnished D and trimming. The data contain around 94,000 clones, around 73% of them singletons. V usage is TRBV27 and J usage is TRBJ2-7; 9 nucleotides match TRBD1. Source material: peripheral blood. The sequence was obtained from a man aged 55-75 years with active or convalescent COVID-19. The CDR3 DNA sequence: TGTGCCAGCGGGACAGGGATGAACGAGCAGTACTTC. Its translation is CASGTGMNEQYF.